These 22 T cell receptor beta chains came from one sample sequenced in a study of blood T cell repertoires in COVID-19. The method was immunoSEQ multiplex PCR; TCRdb's version includes in-frame clones alone and lacks a portion of them. This sample carries 210,000 or so clones, 78% of them seen once, and the ten largest clones take approximately 2.9%. The specimen sequenced was peripheral blood. The origin of the receptors is an elderly woman with active or convalescent COVID-19.

This sequence joins TRBV21-1 and TRBJ1-2. TRBV21-1 is a recognized pseudogene. The CDR3 extends over 17 amino acids. CDR3 in amino acids: CASSGPISLRGNYGYTF. In DNA form, the CDR3 reads TGTGCCAGCAGCGGGCCTATCTCCCTACGGGGGAACTATGGCTACACCTTC.

This chain links TRBV2 with TRBJ2-4, with 8 bases aligning to TRBD2. Looked up from germline, CDR1 is SNHLY and CDR2 is FYNNEI. The CDR3 consists of 15 residues. The trim removed 0 bases at V and 9 bases at J, leaving 7 bases unmatched. CDR3 in amino acids: CASSEAGSGGSIQYF. In nucleotides, the CDR3 is TGTGCCAGCAGTGAAGCGGGATCGGGGGGGAGCATTCAGTACTTC.

The V and J genes are TRBV19 and TRBJ2-5, with 10 bases identical to TRBD2. J was trimmed by 5 bases and V by 5 bases; bases with no gene match: 8. CDR3 size: 15 residues. Germline V gene lookup returns CDR1 LNHDA and CDR2 SQIVND (reference sequence). The CDR3 DNA sequence: TGTGCCAGTAGTTCTAGCGGGGGACTGCGTGAGACCCAGTACTTC. Translated, it gives CASSSSGGLRETQYF. Full variable domain (rest looked up from reference TRBV19 and TRBJ2-5): DGGITQSPKYLFRKEGQNVTLSCEQNLNHDAMYWYRQDPGQGLRLIYYSQIVNDFQKGDIAEGYSVSREKKESFPLTVTSAQKNPTAFYLCASSSSGGLRETQYFGPGTRLLVL.

The rearrangement links TRBV30 to TRBJ1-2; a weak D match, TRBD1 (5 bases). Germline V gene lookup returns CDR1 GTSNPN and CDR2 SVGIG (reference sequence). The length of the CDR3 is 13 residues. V was trimmed by 2 bases and J by 2 bases, leaving 9 bases between them. The CDR3 nucleotides read TGTGCCTGGAGTACGGGGGGGAACTATGGCTACACCTTC. Amino acids: CAWSTGGNYGYTF.

This chain links TRBV10-3 with TRBJ2-5; a possible D gene is TRBD2 (5 bases). Germline lookup yields CDR1 ENHRY and CDR2 SYGVKD. CDR3 length equals 12 residues. Trimming took 4 bases from V and 4 from J, leaving 7 bases between them. This CDR3 is CAISGEGETQYF. The CDR3, as DNA: TGTGCCATCAGTGGCGAGGGAGAGACCCAGTACTTC.

The V and J genes are TRBV5-1 and TRBJ1-4; D may be TRBD1 (6 bases). The germline gives CDR1 SGHRS, CDR2 YFSETQ. Trimming took off 0 bases at V and 6 bases at J, with 9 bases between the two ends. The CDR3 is 14 residues long. The CDR3, as DNA: TGCGCCAGCAGCTTGGACAGGGCGGATGAAAAACTGTTTTTT. Translated, it gives CASSLDRADEKLFF.

This clone has only one observation. The V gene is TRBV19, the J gene TRBJ2-7, with D possibly being TRBD2 (6 bases). The germline CDR1 and CDR2 sequences are LNHDA and SQIVND (reference sequence). The CDR3 runs 14 residues. Trimming removed 3 bases at V and 0 bases at J, with 9 bases between. CDR3 protein: CASSIRESSYEQYF. As DNA, the CDR3 is TGTGCCAGTAGTATCCGGGAGAGCTCCTACGAGCAGTACTTC.

The chain couples TRBV5-1 to TRBJ2-5; TRBD2 is a possible D gene (6 bases). Germline assignment: CDR1 SGHRS and CDR2 YFSETQ. V lost 6 bases and J 3 bases, leaving 12 bases between the germline ends. The CDR3 runs 13 residues. The CDR3 sequence: CASNGGFEETQYF. The DNA for the CDR3 is TGCGCCAGCAATGGAGGGTTCGAAGAGACCCAGTACTTC.

The chain recombines TRBV20-1 with TRBJ1-3; no reliable D call. CDR3 length: 15 amino acids. In germline, CDR1 is DFQATT, CDR2 SNEGSKA (reference sequence). V dropped 6 bases and J dropped 0 bases, with 15 bases sitting between them. The CDR3: CSASPGSLSGNTIYF. The CDR3 coding sequence is TGCAGTGCCAGTCCGGGATCCCTCTCTGGAAACACCATATATTTT.

The V call is TRBV5-8, the J call TRBJ1-4; unclear D gene. The CDR3 contains 15 residues. Germline CDR1 reads SGHTS; CDR2 reads YDEGEE. The germline V and J ends were trimmed by 3 bases and 7 bases, with 16 bases remaining between them. In nucleotides, the CDR3 is TGTGCCAGCAGCTCCACCAAGGCGGCGCGTGAAAAACTGTTTTTT. It codes for CASSSTKAAREKLFF.

The chain recombines TRBV7-8 with TRBJ1-5; no clear D gene. This CDR3 has 16 amino acids. The V gene's germline CDR1 is SGHVS and CDR2 FQNEAQ. V shed 1 base and J shed 2 bases, with 12 bases lying between them. As DNA, the CDR3 is TGTGCCAGCAGCTTAGAGACATCTTGGGGCAATCAGCCCCAGCATTTT. Amino acid sequence: CASSLETSWGNQPQHF.

Here the CDR3 reads CASTRDSNEQFF. The DNA for the CDR3 is TGTGCCAGCACGCGGGACAGCAATGAGCAGTTCTTC. The J gene is TRBJ2-1, the V gene TRBV28; the D gene is possibly TRBD1 (7 bases). CDR1 is MDHEN and CDR2 is SYDVKM in the germline V gene. The length of the CDR3 is 12 residues. V shed 7 bases and J shed 6 bases, with 10 bases lying between them. The full variable domain, its missing parts supplied by reference TRBV28 and TRBJ2-1, is DVKVTQSSRYLVKRTGEKVFLECVQDMDHENMFWYRQDPGLGLRLIYFSYDVKMKEKGDIPEGYSVSREKKERFSLILESASTNQTSMYLCASTRDSNEQFFGPGTRLTVL.

The genes are TRBV20-1 and TRBJ2-1; D uncertain. V was clipped by 7 bases and J by 6 bases, with 7 bases between them. The germline V gene has CDR1 DFQATT and CDR2 SNEGSKA (reference sequence). This CDR3 has 10 residues. The CDR3 region is CSGRVNEQFF. The CDR3 DNA reads as TGCAGTGGACGGGTCAATGAGCAGTTCTTC.

The rearrangement joins TRBV7-2 to TRBJ2-7; D might be TRBD1 (5 bases). CDR3 length: 13 residues. Looked up from germline, CDR1 is SGHTA and CDR2 is FQGNSA. The germline V and J ends were trimmed by 6 bases and 0 bases, with 9 bases remaining between them. CDR3 in DNA: TGTGCCAGCAGGACAGCAGGCTCCTACGAGCAGTACTTC. Protein: CASRTAGSYEQYF.

In its sample, this clone was seen once. V and J are TRBV7-9 and TRBJ1-4; 7 bases agree with TRBD1. There are 15 residues in the CDR3. Per the germline V gene, CDR1 is SEHNR and CDR2 is FQNEAQ (reference sequence). V was clipped by 5 bases and J by 7 bases; unmatched bases: 10. CDR3 nucleotides: TGTGCCAGCAGCATGGGGACAGAGGATCCTGAAAAACTGTTTTTT. This gives the protein CASSMGTEDPEKLFF.

In its sample, this clone was seen a few times. CDR3 sequence reads: CASSGRDSLSSGNTIYF. For the CDR3, the DNA is TGTGCCAGCAGCGGACGGGACAGCCTAAGCTCTGGAAACACCATATATTTT. The chain employs TRBV9 and TRBJ1-3; 7 bases fit TRBD1. The germline V gene encodes CDR1 SGDLS and CDR2 YYNGEE. The CDR3 contains 17 residues. V was pared by 3 bases and J by 0 bases, with 9 bases of the junction left unmatched.

In its sample, this clone was seen once. The chain employs TRBV14 and TRBJ1-6; a possible D gene is TRBD1 (6 bases). Looked up from germline, CDR1 is SGHDN and CDR2 is FVKESK. The CDR3 runs 17 residues. V lost 4 bases and J lost 0, with 13 bases in between. CDR3 DNA: TGTGCCAGCAGCCGATCAGGGGCGAACTCCTATAATTCACCCCTCCACTTT. It codes for CASSRSGANSYNSPLHF.

V is TRBV5-4 and J is TRBJ2-2, with 9 positions matching TRBD2. There are 14 residues in the CDR3. In germline, CDR1 is SGHNT, CDR2 YYREEE (reference sequence). V shed 6 bases, J shed 5 bases, and the junction held 5 bases outside the gene matches. The CDR3 is CASKSGGNTGELFF. The CDR3 DNA is TGTGCCAGCAAAAGCGGGGGGAATACCGGGGAGCTGTTTTTT.

The genes are TRBV18 and TRBJ1-5, with TRBD1 as a possible D gene (5 bases). This CDR3 comprises 14 residues. V lost 2 bases, J lost 4 bases, and 9 bases lay in between. Germline lookup yields CDR1 KGHSH and CDR2 LQKENI. DNA of the CDR3: TGTGCCAGCTCACCAGGGGCAGGTAATCAGCCCCAGCATTTT. As protein: CASSPGAGNQPQHF.

The J gene is TRBJ2-3, the V gene TRBV4-3, with a possible D match to TRBD1 (5 bases). Germline V gene sequence: CDR1 LGHNA, CDR2 YSLEER. This CDR3 is 16 amino acids long. Trimming cost V 0 bases and J 3 bases, with 13 bases left between them. The CDR3 loop is CASSQEYGQGTDTQYF. CDR3 nucleotides: TGCGCCAGCAGCCAAGAGTACGGGCAGGGAACAGATACGCAGTATTTT.

This chain connects TRBV9 to TRBJ2-5; D perhaps matches TRBD1 (6 bases). The CDR3 is made up of 16 amino acids. CDR1 is SGDLS, CDR2 YYNGEE, per germline. The V end was cut by 0 bases, the J end by 4 bases, with 16 bases between. CDR3 sequence reads: CASSVDPGTSRETQYF. The CDR3 DNA reads TGTGCCAGCAGCGTAGACCCAGGGACAAGCCGAGAGACCCAGTACTTC.

The chain recombines TRBV27 with TRBJ1-1, with 10 bases that match TRBD1. Germline CDR1 and CDR2: MNHEY and SMNVEV (reference sequence). V trimming: 1 base; J trimming: 3 bases; junction bases outside the gene matches: 5. The CDR3 has 16 residues. The CDR3 loop is CASSLWGTGDHTEAFF. CDR3 DNA: TGTGCCAGCAGTTTATGGGGGACAGGGGACCACACTGAAGCTTTCTTT.